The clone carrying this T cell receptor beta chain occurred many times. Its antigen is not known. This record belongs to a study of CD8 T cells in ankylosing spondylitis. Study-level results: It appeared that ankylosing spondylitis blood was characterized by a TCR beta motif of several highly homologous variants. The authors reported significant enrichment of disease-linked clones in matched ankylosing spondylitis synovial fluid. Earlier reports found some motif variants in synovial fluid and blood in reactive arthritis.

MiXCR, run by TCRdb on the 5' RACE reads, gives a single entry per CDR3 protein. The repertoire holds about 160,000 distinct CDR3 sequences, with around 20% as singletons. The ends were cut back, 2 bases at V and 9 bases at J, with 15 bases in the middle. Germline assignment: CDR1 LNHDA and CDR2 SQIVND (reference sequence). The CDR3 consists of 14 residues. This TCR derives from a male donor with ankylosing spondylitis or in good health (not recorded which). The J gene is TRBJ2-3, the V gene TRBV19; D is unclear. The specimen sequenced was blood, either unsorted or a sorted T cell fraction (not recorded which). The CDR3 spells CASSIPIGAATQYF. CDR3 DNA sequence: TGTGCCAGTAGTATACCCATCGGAGCCGCCACGCAGTATTTT. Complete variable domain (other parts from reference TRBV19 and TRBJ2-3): DGGITQSPKYLFRKEGQNVTLSCEQNLNHDAMYWYRQDPGQGLRLIYYSQIVNDFQKGDIAEGYSVSREKKESFPLTVTSAQKNPTAFYLCASSIPIGAATQYFGPGTRLTVL.